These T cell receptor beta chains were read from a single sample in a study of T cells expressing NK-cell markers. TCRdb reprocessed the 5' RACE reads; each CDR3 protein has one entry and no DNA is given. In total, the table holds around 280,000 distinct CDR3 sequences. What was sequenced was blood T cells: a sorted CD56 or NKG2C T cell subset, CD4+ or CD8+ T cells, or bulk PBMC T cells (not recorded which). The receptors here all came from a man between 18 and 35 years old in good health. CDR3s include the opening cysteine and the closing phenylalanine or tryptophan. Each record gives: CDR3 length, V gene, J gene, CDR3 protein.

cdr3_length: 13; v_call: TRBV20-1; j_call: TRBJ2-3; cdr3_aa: CSVGTGSGDTQYF
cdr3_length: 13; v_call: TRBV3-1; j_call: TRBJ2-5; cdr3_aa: CASSQDRRGTQYF
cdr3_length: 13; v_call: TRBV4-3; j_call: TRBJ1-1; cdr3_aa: CASSQEYRLEAFF
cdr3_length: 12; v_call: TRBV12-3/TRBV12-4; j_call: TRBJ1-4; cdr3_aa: CASAGVGEKLFF
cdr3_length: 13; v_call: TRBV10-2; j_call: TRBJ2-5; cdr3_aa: CASRGLLVETQYF
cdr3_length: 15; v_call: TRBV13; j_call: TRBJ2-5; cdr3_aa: CASSSTGQPLETQYF
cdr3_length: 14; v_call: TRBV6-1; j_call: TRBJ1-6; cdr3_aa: CASRPTGYNSPLHF
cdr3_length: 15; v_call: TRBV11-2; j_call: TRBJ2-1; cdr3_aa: CASSSTGQTYNEQFF
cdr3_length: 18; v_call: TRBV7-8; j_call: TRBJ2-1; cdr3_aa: CASSLGDYLRIRHNEQFF
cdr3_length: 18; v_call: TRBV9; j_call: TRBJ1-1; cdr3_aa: CASSADGAAGRPTTEAFF
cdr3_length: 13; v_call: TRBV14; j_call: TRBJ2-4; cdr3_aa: CASSQGAKNIQYF
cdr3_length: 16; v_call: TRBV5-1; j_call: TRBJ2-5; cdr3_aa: CASSSGLWGNGETQYF
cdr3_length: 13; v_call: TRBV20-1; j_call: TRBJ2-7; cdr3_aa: CSAVVGGPGEQYF
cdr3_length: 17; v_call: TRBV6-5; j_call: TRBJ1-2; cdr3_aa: CASSYSSLTGGLDGYTF
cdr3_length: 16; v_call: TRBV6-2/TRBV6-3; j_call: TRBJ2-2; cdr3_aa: CASTQGGSANTGELFF
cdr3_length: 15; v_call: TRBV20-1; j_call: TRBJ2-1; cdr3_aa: CSARDSSGRATEQFF
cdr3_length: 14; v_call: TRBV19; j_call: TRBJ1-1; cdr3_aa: CASSIQATNREAFF
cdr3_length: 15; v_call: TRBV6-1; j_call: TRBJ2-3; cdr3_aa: CASSTIAKSTDTQYF
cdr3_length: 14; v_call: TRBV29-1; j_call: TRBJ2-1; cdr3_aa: CSAKGLAGGFEQFF
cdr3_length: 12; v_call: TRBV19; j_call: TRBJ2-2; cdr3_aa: CASKAVFGELFF
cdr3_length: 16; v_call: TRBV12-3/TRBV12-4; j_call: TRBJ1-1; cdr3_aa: CASSLEYREGRTEAFF
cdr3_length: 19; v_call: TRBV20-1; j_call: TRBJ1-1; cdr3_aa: CSASPRYDGKLPGNTEAFF
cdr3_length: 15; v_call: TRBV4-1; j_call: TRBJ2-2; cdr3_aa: CASSQPTSVTGELFF
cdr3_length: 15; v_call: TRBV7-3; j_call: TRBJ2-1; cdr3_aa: CASSPGASGSNEQFF
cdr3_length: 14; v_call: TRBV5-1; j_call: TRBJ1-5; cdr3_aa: CASSSLGLNQPQHF
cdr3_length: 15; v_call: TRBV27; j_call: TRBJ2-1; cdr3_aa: CASSPLKSSYNEQFF
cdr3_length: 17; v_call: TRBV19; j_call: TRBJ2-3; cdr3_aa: CASSPWTVSLGTDTQYF
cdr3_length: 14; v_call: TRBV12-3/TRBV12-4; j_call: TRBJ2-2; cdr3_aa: CASSLAQTTGELFF
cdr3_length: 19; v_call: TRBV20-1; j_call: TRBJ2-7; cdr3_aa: CSARQGARLNGTISYEQYF
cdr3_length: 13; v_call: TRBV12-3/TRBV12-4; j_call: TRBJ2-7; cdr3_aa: CASSQLARYEQYF
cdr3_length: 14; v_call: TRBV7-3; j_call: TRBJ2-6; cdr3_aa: CASSPRQGANVLTF
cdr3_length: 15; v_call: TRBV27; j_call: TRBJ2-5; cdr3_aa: CASSSPGMGQETQYF
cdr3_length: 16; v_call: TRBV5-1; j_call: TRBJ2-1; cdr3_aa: CASHGRGQGRDDEQFF
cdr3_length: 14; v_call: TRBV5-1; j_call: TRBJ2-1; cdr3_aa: CASSPVARDNEQFF
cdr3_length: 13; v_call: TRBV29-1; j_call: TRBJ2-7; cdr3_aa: CSVARKLNYEQYF
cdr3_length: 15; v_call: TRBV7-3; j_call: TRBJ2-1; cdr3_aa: CASSLLSAAYNEQFF